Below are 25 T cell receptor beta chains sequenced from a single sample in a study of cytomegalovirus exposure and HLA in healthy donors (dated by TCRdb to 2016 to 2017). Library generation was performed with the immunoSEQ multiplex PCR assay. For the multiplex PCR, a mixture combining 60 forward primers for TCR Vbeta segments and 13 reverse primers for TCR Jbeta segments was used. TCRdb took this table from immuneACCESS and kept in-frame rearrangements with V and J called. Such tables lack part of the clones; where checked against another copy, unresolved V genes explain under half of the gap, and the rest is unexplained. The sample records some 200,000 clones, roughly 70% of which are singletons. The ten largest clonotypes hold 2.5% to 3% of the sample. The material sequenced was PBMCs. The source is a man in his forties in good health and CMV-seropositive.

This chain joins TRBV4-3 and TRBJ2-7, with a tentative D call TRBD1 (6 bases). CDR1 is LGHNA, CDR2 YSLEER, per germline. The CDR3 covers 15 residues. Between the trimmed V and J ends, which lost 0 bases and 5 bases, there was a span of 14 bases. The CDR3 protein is CASSQDRPGDHEQYF. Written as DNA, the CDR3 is TGCGCCAGCAGCCAAGATCGCCCAGGGGACCACGAGCAGTACTTC.

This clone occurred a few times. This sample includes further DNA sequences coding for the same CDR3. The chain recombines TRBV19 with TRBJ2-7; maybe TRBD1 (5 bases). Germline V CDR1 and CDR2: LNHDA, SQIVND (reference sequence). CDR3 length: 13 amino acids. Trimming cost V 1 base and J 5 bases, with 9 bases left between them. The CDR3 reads CASSIGGGDEQYF. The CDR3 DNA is TGTGCCAGTAGTATAGGGGGCGGAGACGAGCAGTACTTC.

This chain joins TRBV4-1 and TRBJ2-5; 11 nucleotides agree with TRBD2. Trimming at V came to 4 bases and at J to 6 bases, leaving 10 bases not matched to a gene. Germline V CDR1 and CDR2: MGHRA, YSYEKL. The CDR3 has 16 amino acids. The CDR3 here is CASSPAVAGGRKTQYF. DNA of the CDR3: TGCGCCAGCAGCCCCGCGGTAGCGGGGGGGCGTAAGACCCAGTACTTC.

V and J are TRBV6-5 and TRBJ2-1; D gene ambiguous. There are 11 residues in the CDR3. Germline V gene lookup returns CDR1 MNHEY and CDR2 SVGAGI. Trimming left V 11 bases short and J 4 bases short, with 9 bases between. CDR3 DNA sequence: TGTGCCGCTGTCGGTTACAATGAGCAGTTCTTC. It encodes CAAVGYNEQFF.

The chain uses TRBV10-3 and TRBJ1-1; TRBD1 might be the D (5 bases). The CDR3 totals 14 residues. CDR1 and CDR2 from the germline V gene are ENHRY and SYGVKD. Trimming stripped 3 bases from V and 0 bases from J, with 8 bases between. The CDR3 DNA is TGTGCCATCAGTGATCCAGGGATGAACACTGAAGCTTTCTTT. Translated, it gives CAISDPGMNTEAFF.

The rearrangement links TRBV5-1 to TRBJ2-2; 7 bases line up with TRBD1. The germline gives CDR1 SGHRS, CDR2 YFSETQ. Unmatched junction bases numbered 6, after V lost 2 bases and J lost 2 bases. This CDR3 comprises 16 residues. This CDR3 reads CASSLLGTANTGELFF. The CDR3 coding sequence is TGCGCCAGCAGCTTATTAGGGACAGCTAACACCGGGGAGCTGTTTTTT.

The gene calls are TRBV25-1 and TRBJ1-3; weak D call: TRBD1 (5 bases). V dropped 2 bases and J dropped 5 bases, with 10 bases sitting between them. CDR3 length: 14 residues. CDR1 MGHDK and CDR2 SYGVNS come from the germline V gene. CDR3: CASSEAGSRNTIYF. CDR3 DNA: TGTGCCAGCAGTGAAGCAGGGTCGAGAAACACCATATATTTT. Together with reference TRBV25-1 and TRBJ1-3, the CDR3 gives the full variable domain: EADIYQTPRYLVIGTGKKITLECSQTMGHDKMYWYQQDPGMELHLIHYSYGVNSTEKGDLSSESTVSRIRTEHFPLTLESARPSHTSQYLCASSEAGSRNTIYFGEGSWLTVV.

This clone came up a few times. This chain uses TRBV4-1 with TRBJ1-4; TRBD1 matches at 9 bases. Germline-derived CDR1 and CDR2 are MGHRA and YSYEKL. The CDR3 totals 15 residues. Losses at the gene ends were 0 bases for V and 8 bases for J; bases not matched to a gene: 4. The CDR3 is CASSQDPDRGEKLFF. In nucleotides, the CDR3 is TGCGCCAGCAGCCAAGACCCGGACAGGGGCGAAAAACTGTTTTTT.

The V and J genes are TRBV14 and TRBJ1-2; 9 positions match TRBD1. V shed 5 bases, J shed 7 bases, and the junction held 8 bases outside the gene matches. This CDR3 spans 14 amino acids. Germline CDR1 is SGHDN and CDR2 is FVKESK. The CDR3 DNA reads TGTGCCAGCAGCTCCGGGACAGGGAATCGTGGCTACACCTTC. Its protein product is CASSSGTGNRGYTF.

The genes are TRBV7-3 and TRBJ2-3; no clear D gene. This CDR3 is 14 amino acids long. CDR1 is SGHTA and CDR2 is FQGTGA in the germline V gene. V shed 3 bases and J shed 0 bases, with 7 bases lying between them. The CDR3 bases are TGTGCCAGCAGCTTCGCACGGAGCACAGATACGCAGTATTTT. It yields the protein CASSFARSTDTQYF.

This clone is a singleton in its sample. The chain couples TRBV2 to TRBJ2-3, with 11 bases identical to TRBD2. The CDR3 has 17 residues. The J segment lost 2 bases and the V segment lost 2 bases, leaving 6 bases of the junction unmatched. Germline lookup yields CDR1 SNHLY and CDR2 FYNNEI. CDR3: CASSEPLLAGATDTQYF. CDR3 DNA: TGTGCCAGCAGTGAACCCTTACTAGCGGGGGCCACAGATACGCAGTATTTT.

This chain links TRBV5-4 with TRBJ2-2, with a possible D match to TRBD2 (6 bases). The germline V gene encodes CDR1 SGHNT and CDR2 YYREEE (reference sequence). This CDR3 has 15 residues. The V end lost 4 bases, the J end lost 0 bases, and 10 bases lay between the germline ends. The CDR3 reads CASSPGGSNTGELFF. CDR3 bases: TGTGCCAGCAGCCCCGGAGGGTCGAACACCGGGGAGCTGTTTTTT.

The CDR3 bases are TGTGCCAGTAGTAGCCCAGCGCCCGGGGAGCTGTTTTTT. It is translated as CASSSPAPGELFF. V is TRBV19 and J is TRBJ2-2; D remains ambiguous. Germline-derived CDR1 and CDR2 are LNHDA and SQIVND (reference sequence). The CDR3 totals 13 residues. Trimming shortened V by 4 bases and J by 6 bases, and 9 bases separated the two germline ends.

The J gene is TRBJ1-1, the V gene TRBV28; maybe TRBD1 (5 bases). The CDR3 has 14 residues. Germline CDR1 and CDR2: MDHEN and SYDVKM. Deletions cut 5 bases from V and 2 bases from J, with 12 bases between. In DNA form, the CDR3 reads TGTGCCAGCAGTCCCCGACAGTTAAACACTGAAGCTTTCTTT. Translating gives CASSPRQLNTEAFF.

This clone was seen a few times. DNA of the CDR3: TGTGCCAGCAGTGAACATAGCAATCAGCCCCAGCATTTT. This translates into CASSEHSNQPQHF. The J gene is TRBJ1-5, the V gene TRBV6-1; D is undetermined. The CDR3 has 13 amino acids. In germline, CDR1 is MNHNS, CDR2 SASEGT. Trimming took off 2 bases at V and 0 bases at J, with 2 bases between the two ends.

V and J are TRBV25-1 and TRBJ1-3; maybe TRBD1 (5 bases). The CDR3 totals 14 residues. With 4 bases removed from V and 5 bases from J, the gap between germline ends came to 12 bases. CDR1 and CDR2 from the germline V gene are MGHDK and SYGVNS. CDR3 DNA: TGTGCCAGCAGTGGAACAGGCGGCCGAAACACCATATATTTT. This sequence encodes CASSGTGGRNTIYF.

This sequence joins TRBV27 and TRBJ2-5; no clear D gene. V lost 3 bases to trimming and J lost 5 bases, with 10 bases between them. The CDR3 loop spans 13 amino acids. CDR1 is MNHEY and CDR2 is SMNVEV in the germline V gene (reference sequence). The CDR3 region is CASSLGPLETQYF. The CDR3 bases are TGTGCCAGCAGTTTGGGCCCCCTGGAGACCCAGTACTTC.

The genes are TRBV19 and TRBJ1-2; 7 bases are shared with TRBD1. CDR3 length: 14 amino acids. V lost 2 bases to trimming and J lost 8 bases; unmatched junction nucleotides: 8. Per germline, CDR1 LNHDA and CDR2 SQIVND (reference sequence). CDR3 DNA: TGTGCCAGTAGTATACAGGGGGTCGAGGGCGGCTACACCTTC. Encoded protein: CASSIQGVEGGYTF.

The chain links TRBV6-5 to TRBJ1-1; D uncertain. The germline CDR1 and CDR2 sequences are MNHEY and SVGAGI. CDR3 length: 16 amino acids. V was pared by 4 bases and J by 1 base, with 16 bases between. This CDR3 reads CASSSLRWAGNTEAFF. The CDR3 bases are TGTGCCAGCAGTTCGCTCCGCTGGGCAGGGAACACTGAAGCTTTCTTT.

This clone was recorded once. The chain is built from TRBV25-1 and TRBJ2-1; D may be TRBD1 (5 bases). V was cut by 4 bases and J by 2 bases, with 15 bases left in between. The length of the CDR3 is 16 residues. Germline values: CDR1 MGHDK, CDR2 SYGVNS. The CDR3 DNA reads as TGTGCCAGCAGTGGGGATCAGGGAAGTACCTACAATGAGCAGTTCTTC. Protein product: CASSGDQGSTYNEQFF.

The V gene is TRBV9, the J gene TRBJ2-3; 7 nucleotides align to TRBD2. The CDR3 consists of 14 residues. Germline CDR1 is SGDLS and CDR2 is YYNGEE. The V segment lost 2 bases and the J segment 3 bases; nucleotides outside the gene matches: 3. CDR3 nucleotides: TGTGCCAGCAGCGTTTTAGCGGGTACAGATACGCAGTATTTT. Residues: CASSVLAGTDTQYF.

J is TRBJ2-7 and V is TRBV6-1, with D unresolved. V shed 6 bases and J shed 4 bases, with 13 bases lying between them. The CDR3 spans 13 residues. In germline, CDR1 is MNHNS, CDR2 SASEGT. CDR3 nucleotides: TGTGCCAGCAGAGGTCCTGGAGAGTACGAGCAGTACTTC. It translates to CASRGPGEYEQYF.

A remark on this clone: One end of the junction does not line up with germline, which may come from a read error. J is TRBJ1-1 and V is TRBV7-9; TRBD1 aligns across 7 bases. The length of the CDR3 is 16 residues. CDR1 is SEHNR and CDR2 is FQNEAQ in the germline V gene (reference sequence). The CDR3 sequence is CSSKRSPGGMNTEAFF. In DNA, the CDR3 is TGTTCCAGCAAAAGGAGTCCAGGGGGTATGAACACTGAAGCTTTCTTT.

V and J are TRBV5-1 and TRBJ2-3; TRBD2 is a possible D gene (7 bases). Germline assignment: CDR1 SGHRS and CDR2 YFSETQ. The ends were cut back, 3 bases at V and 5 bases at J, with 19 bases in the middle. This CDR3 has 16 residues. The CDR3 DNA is TGCGCCAGCAGCTCCATGGGGGGGCCGTACATAGATACGCAGTATTTT. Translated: CASSSMGGPYIDTQYF.

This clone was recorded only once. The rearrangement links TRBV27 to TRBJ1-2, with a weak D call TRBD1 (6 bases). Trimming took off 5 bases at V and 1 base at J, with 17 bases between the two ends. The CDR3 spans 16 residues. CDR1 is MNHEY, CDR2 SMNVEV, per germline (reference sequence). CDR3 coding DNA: TGTGCCAGCAGTCCCGGTCAGGGGACCCTTAACTATGGCTACACCTTC. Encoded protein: CASSPGQGTLNYGYTF.